The present entry profiles one TCR beta chain with its context. No cognate antigen has been identified for it. Base-call qualities are not available, and no considerably larger clone is one nucleotide away. The CDR3 spans 15 residues, from the cysteine through the phenylalanine. The only DNA kept is the CDR3, 45 bases in frame from the first base. At the junction V is shortened by 4 bases and J by 5 bases; bases outside the gene matches: 7. CDR1 and CDR2 were assigned from the germline V gene as ENHRY and SYGVKD. TCR CDR3 regions were amplified from genomic DNA by multiplex PCR using the deep immunoSEQ assay. For each cell subset, the extracted genomic DNA was distributed evenly across all wells of several immunoSEQ 96-well plates, and each plate served as one replicate. For sorted subsets, each replicate PCR was loaded with 200 ng genomic DNA, equivalent to about 30,000 T cell genomes. The purified libraries were quantified using a Qubit 3.0 fluorometer, sized with a Bioanalyzer 2100, and then quantified again using the KAPA Library Quantification kit. Every immunoSEQ 96-well plate was sequenced on a separate single-read 150-cycle Illumina NextSeq 550 flow cell. Under the source paper's analysis protocol: The immunoSEQ output contained only junctional sequences without quality scores, so filtering could not match that applied to full-length reads. Sequences were annotated with PyIR, a Python wrapper for IgBLAST v1.9, and V/J genes and CDR3 were assigned using IMGT germline references. Reads were filtered out if the reads had weak V/J assignments (E-value above 1e-6), no CDR3, stop codons, out-of-frame junctions, or ambiguous translated residues. V3J clonotypes were defined by identical inferred V gene, J gene, and CDR3 amino acid sequence. To compute the percentage overlap between repertoires, the number of shared unique clonotypes was divided by the size of the smaller repertoire. Richness of each repertoire was evaluated using RTK rarefaction, the Chao1 estimator, and Recon v2.1 estimates of unobserved clonotypes. For all TCRbeta clonotypes obtained by the gDNA method from a handful of donors, generation probabilities were computed with OLGA. This immuneACCESS table, as held by TCRdb, lists in-frame sequences with V and J called but not all clones. Of the missing ones, under half trace to an unresolved V gene in checked studies; the others have no known cause. The DNA was the basis for D and trimming; V, J and clone size are from that table. The sample table records some 1 million clones; approximately 68% of these occur just once. The ten largest clones add up to over 1.3% of the sample.

Donors were healthy HIV-negative adults with no recently reported acute infections or vaccinations. Every donor was a Caucasian adult residing in Nashville, Tennessee, USA. CD4+ T cells were enriched by magnetic negative selection, after which naive cells were positively selected on CD45RA and the negative fraction was taken as the memory subset. Blood was obtained by leukapheresis, after which PBMCs were separated by Ficoll-Histopaque density gradient centrifugation and cryopreserved in liquid nitrogen vapor phase. Purity and quantity of every magnetically sorted T cell population were checked by analytical flow cytometry. Each sorted fraction had its genomic DNA isolated and then quantified by UV absorbance on a Nanodrop 2000c. The data were obtained in a study of shared clonotypes between healthy human individuals (TCRdb year 2020). General notes on the study: The cohort comprised two women and a few men aged 18 to 49 years. Between about 0.94 and 8.9 billion PBMCs per donor were obtained by leukapheresis. For each donor, CD4 naive and CD4 memory were each given three plates, CD8 naive was given two plates, and CD8 memory was given one plate. To estimate repertoire size and how much clonotypes are shared between individuals, the study performed deep sequencing of blood TCR repertoires from about five healthy adults. Libraries were prepared and TCR repertoires were sequenced by different laboratories using diverse techniques, in order to increase sequencing depth and limit assay-specific biases. Overall results and qualifications from the work: Pairwise subsampling led to the expectation that sequencing depth would affect the degree of clonotype sharing among donors. Because the study included a small number of donors, the genetic and exposure-history diversity represented was limited. Approximately 5% of naive CD4, 3.5% of naive CD8, about 2.4% of memory CD4, and roughly 0.4% of memory CD8 clonotypes were shared across several donors. Rarefaction of sorted-subset datasets indicated incomplete sequencing despite the large sequencing depth. Higher generation probabilities were observed for clonotypes shared by all four sorted-subset donors than for non-shared clonotypes. Naive subsets generally had larger estimated clonotype richness than memory subsets did. Sampling was restricted to blood, and TCR repertoires in tissue are likely to differ from TCR repertoires in blood.

Material: memory CD4+ T cells sorted from blood. The cell subset or site label here, explained by the study, means: CD45RA-negative fraction. The rearrangement joined TRBV10-3 to TRBJ2-5, with 10 junctional bases fitting TRBD2. This receptor was taken from a young man in good health. The DNA sequence follows: TGTGCCATCAGTGGGGGAGCGGGAGGGCGGGAGACCCAGTACTTC. Protein translation: CAISGGAGGRETQYF.